Listed below are T cell receptor beta chains from one sample, sequenced in a study of blood T cell repertoires in COVID-19. Method: immunoSEQ multiplex PCR; TCRdb's copy keeps in-frame clones and lacks some. The sample shows about 200,000 clones, 90% of them seen only once. The sequenced sample consisted of peripheral blood. Every receptor here comes from a middle-aged man with acute or convalescent COVID-19. Both conserved end residues are part of each CDR3. D genes are given only for firm matches. Clone sizes are given selectively: once, few, many, or a class where the clone is expanded.

DNA: TGCAGTGCTAGTTATAGCGGGAGCTACAATGAGCAGTTCTTC
CDR3: CSASYSGSYNEQFF
size: -
V: TRBV20-1
D: TRBD2
J: TRBJ2-1

DNA: TGTGCCAGCAGCGCGATAGGGGCAGGGGGAGTGGGCACTGAAGCTTTCTTT
CDR3: CASSAIGAGGVGTEAFF
size: -
V: TRBV9
D: TRBD1
J: TRBJ1-1

DNA: TGTGCCAGCTCACCGCCCGGGACAGGGACCTACAATGAGCAGTTCTTC
CDR3: CASSPPGTGTYNEQFF
size: -
V: TRBV18
D: TRBD1
J: TRBJ2-1

DNA: TGTGCCAGCAGCTTGGCGGCGCAGGGCGAGCAGTTCTTC
CDR3: CASSLAAQGEQFF
size: -
V: TRBV5-5
D: -
J: TRBJ2-1

DNA: TGTGCCAGCAGCGTTCACGGAGACAATGAGCAGTTCTTC
CDR3: CASSVHGDNEQFF
size: once
V: TRBV5-5
D: -
J: TRBJ2-1

DNA: TGTGCCGCCGGATTTGGACAGAGGAACACTGAAGCTTTCTTT
CDR3: CAAGFGQRNTEAFF
size: few
V: TRBV19
D: -
J: TRBJ1-1

DNA: TGTGCCAGTAGTGCGGGACTAGCGGGTTTCGGCGAGCAGTACTTC
CDR3: CASSAGLAGFGEQYF
size: -
V: TRBV19
D: TRBD2
J: TRBJ2-7

DNA: TGCGCCAGCAGCTTACAGATAGAAGATTCACCCCTCCACTTT
CDR3: CASSLQIEDSPLHF
size: -
V: TRBV5-1
D: -
J: TRBJ1-6

DNA: TGCGCCAGCAGCGCGGGACAGTTCCAAGAGACCCAGTACTTC
CDR3: CASSAGQFQETQYF
size: -
V: TRBV5-1
D: -
J: TRBJ2-5

DNA: TGTGCCAGCAGCTTAGTTCGACTAGGCTCCTACAATGAGCAGTTCTTC
CDR3: CASSLVRLGSYNEQFF
size: -
V: TRBV7-2
D: -
J: TRBJ2-1

DNA: TGTGCCAGCAACCACAGGGGATCCACAGATACGCAGTATTTT
CDR3: CASNHRGSTDTQYF
size: -
V: TRBV11-2
D: TRBD1
J: TRBJ2-3

DNA: TGCAGCGTTGCACAGGGAGATGAAAAACTGTTTTTT
CDR3: CSVAQGDEKLFF
size: once
V: TRBV29-1
D: -
J: TRBJ1-4

DNA: TGTGCCTGGAGTGTTAGCCGGGGGGGCCCCCCAGATACGCAGTATTTT
CDR3: CAWSVSRGGPPDTQYF
size: -
V: TRBV30
D: TRBD2
J: TRBJ2-3

DNA: TGTGCCAGCGGACAGGGGGGGTTGGGGAATAATGAAAAACTGTTTTTT
CDR3: CASGQGGLGNNEKLFF
size: -
V: TRBV28
D: TRBD1
J: TRBJ1-4

DNA: TGTGCCAGCAGTAGCTCTGACACTGAAAAACTGTTTTTT
CDR3: CASSSSDTEKLFF
size: -
V: TRBV28
D: -
J: TRBJ1-4

DNA: TGCAGCGAAAGTAGCGGGGGGACCTGGGATGAGCAGTTCTTC
CDR3: CSESSGGTWDEQFF
size: -
V: TRBV29-1
D: TRBD2
J: TRBJ2-1

DNA: TGTGCCAGCAGCCAAACAGGGGGTCTTACTGAAGCTTTCTTT
CDR3: CASSQTGGLTEAFF
size: -
V: TRBV7-3
D: TRBD1
J: TRBJ1-1

DNA: TGTGCCACCGGTGCGGGAGAAAACTACGAGCAGTACTTC
CDR3: CATGAGENYEQYF
size: -
V: TRBV24-1
D: TRBD2
J: TRBJ2-7

DNA: TGTGCCAGCAGTTTACGGGCCGGGGGTCTAGATACGCAGTATTTT
CDR3: CASSLRAGGLDTQYF
size: -
V: TRBV27
D: -
J: TRBJ2-3

DNA: TGTGCCAGCTCAATAGCGCCTATCACAGATACGCAGTATTTT
CDR3: CASSIAPITDTQYF
size: -
V: TRBV18
D: -
J: TRBJ2-3

DNA: TGTGCCAGCAGCTTACCAGGCGGCAATCAGCCCCAGCATTTT
CDR3: CASSLPGGNQPQHF
size: -
V: TRBV7-9
D: -
J: TRBJ1-5

DNA: TGTGCCAGCAGCTTATCGATCTCAGCGAATCAGCCCCAGCATTTT
CDR3: CASSLSISANQPQHF
size: -
V: TRBV7-9
D: -
J: TRBJ1-5

DNA: TGTGCCAGCAGTTTCCCTGGGGCCAGGGTGTTGGCTTTCTTT
CDR3: CASSFPGARVLAFF
size: -
V: TRBV28
D: -
J: TRBJ1-1

DNA: TGTGCCAGCAGGGACGGGACAGGAGAAGGGCCCCAGCATTTT
CDR3: CASRDGTGEGPQHF
size: -
V: TRBV2
D: TRBD1
J: TRBJ1-5

DNA: TGTGCCAGCAGCTCTCCGGGACAATCCTACAATGAGCAGTTCTTC
CDR3: CASSSPGQSYNEQFF
size: -
V: TRBV7-6
D: -
J: TRBJ2-1

DNA: TGTGCCAGTAGTATAGATGCGGCGTCCCTAGCCAAAAACATTCAGTACTTC
CDR3: CASSIDAASLAKNIQYF
size: -
V: TRBV19
D: -
J: TRBJ2-4

DNA: TGCGCCAGCAGCTTGTTAGGGGGCATGGATTCACCCCTCCACTTT
CDR3: CASSLLGGMDSPLHF
size: -
V: TRBV5-1
D: TRBD1
J: TRBJ1-6

DNA: TGTGCCAGCAGCTCCCGGACAGGAAAAGGCACAGATACGCAGTATTTT
CDR3: CASSSRTGKGTDTQYF
size: -
V: TRBV7-2
D: TRBD1
J: TRBJ2-3

DNA: TGCGCCAGCAGCCTCACAGGGGGCGGTACAGATACGCAGTATTTT
CDR3: CASSLTGGGTDTQYF
size: -
V: TRBV4-1
D: TRBD1
J: TRBJ2-3